These T cell receptor beta chains were read from a single sample in a study of shared clonotypes between healthy human individuals. Some clones are missing from TCRdb's copy, which holds only in-frame ones; the method was immunoSEQ multiplex PCR. In the table there are fewer than 1 million clones, just over 95% of which are singletons. The source material was naive CD8+ T cells sorted from blood. The receptor set was obtained from a man aged 30 to 39 in good health. Both conserved end residues are part of each CDR3. A D gene is named only where the DNA matches it firmly.

j_gene | len | d_gene | v_gene | CDR3aa | CDR3nt
TRBJ2-2 | 15 | TRBD2 | TRBV7-9 | CASSGLAGNTGELFF | TGTGCCAGCAGCGGACTAGCGGGAAACACCGGGGAGCTGTTTTTT
TRBJ2-2 | 15 | - | TRBV15 | CATSRDRGATGELFF | TGTGCCACCAGCAGAGATAGGGGGGCCACCGGGGAGCTGTTTTTT
TRBJ2-7 | 12 | - | TRBV14 | CASSPTSYEQYF | TGTGCCAGCAGCCCGACGAGCTACGAGCAGTACTTC
TRBJ2-3 | 15 | TRBD1 | TRBV29-1 | CSVETGRPSTDTQYF | TGCAGCGTAGAGACAGGGAGACCTAGCACAGATACGCAGTATTTT
TRBJ2-7 | 11 | - | TRBV29-1 | CSVRGRGEQYF | TGCAGCGTCAGGGGGCGGGGGGAGCAGTACTTC
TRBJ2-7 | 14 | TRBD2 | TRBV7-2 | CASSRWTSGYEQYF | TGTGCCAGCAGCCGATGGACTAGCGGCTACGAGCAGTACTTC
TRBJ2-7 | 15 | - | TRBV7-9 | CASSAPSGSSYEQYF | TGTGCCAGCAGCGCTCCCTCGGGAAGCTCCTACGAGCAGTACTTC
TRBJ1-2 | 15 | - | TRBV6-6 | CASTPTVSIDYGYTF | TGTGCCAGCACACCGACGGTTTCGATTGACTATGGCTACACCTTC
TRBJ2-2 | 19 | TRBD1 | TRBV19 | CASSIDVSGTGVGTGELFF | TGTGCCAGTAGTATAGATGTTTCCGGGACAGGGGTTGGGACCGGGGAGCTGTTTTTT
TRBJ2-7 | 16 | TRBD1 | TRBV4-1 | CASSQVGQPSSYEQYF | TGCGCCAGCAGCCAGGTGGGACAGCCCTCCTCCTACGAGCAGTACTTC